This T cell receptor (beta chain) was obtained from a study of molecular identifiers for immune sequencing clone quantification. This clonotype was seen repeatedly, ten times or more. From the PCR reads, TCRdb called clonotypes with MiXCR, one entry per CDR3 protein. The sample shows a few hundred thousand distinct CDR3 sequences, under 30% of them seen only once. This CDR3 is 12 amino acids long. V gave up 2 bases and J gave up 7 bases, with 8 bases separating them. The chain has TRBV12-3 or TRBV12-4 and TRBJ1-1, with a possible D match to TRBD1 (5 bases). The clonotype comes from a human donor in good health. Some libraries in this study had Jurkat cell RNA spiked in. The sequenced sample was naive CD8+ T cells from blood, with Jurkat cell RNA spiked in. Subset denoted: FACS-sorted CD8+CD4-CCR7+CD45RA+ naive T cells. Here the CDR3 reads CASSLSGIEAFF. CDR3 DNA: TGTGCCAGCAGTTTATCAGGGATTGAAGCTTTCTTT.